This T cell receptor beta chain was identified during a study of blood T cell repertoires in COVID-19. Overall study: The United States, Italy and Spain were the sources of the acute and convalescent COVID-19 samples. PBMCs, B-cell-depleted T cells, or T cells were the source of the cDNA or gDNA that made up the material.

This clone is a singleton in its sample. Per the original data handling: Estimates of nucleated cell counts were drawn from the amplification of reference gene primers. TCRdb's table, derived via immunoSEQ multiplex PCR, lists solely in-frame clones and lacks some. That table furnishes V, J and clone size, whereas the DNA furnished D and trimming. The data contain around 160,000 clones, around 80% of them seen just once; the ten biggest clones take up about 40%. The CDR3 spans 15 residues. The ends were cut back, 3 bases at V and 0 bases at J, with 13 bases in the middle. Looked up from germline, CDR1 is DFQATT and CDR2 is SNEGSKA (reference sequence).

This receptor was taken from a human donor in a cohort sampled during active COVID-19. The sequenced sample consisted of peripheral blood. The chain carries TRBV20-1 and TRBJ2-3; D call uncertain. In nucleotides, the CDR3 is TGCAGTGCTAGTGATCGCGCCCTTAGCACAGATACGCAGTATTTT. Protein product: CSASDRALSTDTQYF.